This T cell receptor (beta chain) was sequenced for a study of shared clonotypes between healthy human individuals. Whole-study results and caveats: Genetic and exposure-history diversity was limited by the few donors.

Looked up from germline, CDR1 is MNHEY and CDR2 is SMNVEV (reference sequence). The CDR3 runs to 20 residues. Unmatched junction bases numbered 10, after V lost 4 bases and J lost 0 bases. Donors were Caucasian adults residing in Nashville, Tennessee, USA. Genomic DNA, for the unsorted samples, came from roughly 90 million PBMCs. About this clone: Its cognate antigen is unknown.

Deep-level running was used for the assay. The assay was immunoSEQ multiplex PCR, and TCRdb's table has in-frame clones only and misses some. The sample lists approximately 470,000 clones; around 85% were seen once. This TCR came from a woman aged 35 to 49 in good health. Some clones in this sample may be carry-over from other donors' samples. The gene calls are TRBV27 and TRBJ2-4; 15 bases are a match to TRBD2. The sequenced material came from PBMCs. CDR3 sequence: CASSSGLAGGPPLAKNIQYF. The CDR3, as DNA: TGTGCCAGCAGTTCCGGACTAGCGGGAGGGCCTCCCTTAGCCAAAAACATTCAGTACTTC.